This T cell receptor (beta chain) was retrieved from a study of T cell responses to AZD1222 COVID-19 vaccine (dated by TCRdb to the early 2020s). Turning to the overall study: AZD1222 recipients whose second dose came at about 4 weeks and those whose second dose came at about 12 weeks were combined into one group, since spike-specific TCR depth and breadth did not differ between the two schedules. TCR sequencing covered about 230 trial participants: 200 to 220 given two doses of AZD1222 and 26 given two doses of MenACWY control vaccine. Enrollment into the trials was organized by age into subgroups of 18-55, 56-69 and 70-plus years, and those subgroups contained 148, 28 and 57 TCR-sequenced participants, respectively. General study outcomes and caveats: In the small 56-69-year group, the increase in depth fell short of significance, most likely because of low power. Only six AZD1222 recipients were SARS-CoV-2 seropositive at baseline, limiting conclusions about previously exposed vaccinees. Because no day 14 peak-response samples were available, the repertoires could be characterized only after the peak T cell response. Most participants were white British and females outnumbered males, and the authors suggested that clonal diversity may have been underestimated. After two AZD1222 doses, spike-specific TCR breadth and depth were significantly higher than at day 0 and than in MenACWY recipients. Nearly half of unique spike-specific TCRs reportedly recognized epitopes outside regions mutated in the B.1.351 and B.1.1.7 variants. The whole spike protein was spanned by vaccine-associated CD4 TCRs, and dominant responses were seen in regions 160-218 and 743-854.

The CDR3 regions of human TCRbeta chains were analyzed by immunosequencing. The original pipeline was this. Repertoire TCRs were matched against a reference library of SARS-CoV-2-specific TCRs generated with the MIRA antigen-specificity platform. Breadth was defined as the fraction of unique TCRs that were SARS-CoV-2-associated. Depth was defined as the fraction of total T cells that were SARS-CoV-2-associated. Using the MIRA data, each spike-specific TCR was mapped to the spike region that the TCR reacts to and placed in a CD4 or CD8 class. Log10-transformed breadth and depth values were compared by one-way ANOVA with Sidak's multiple comparisons tests. TCRdb retrieved this table from immuneACCESS and kept in-frame rearrangements only. Not all clones are present; in checked studies, unresolved V genes account for under half, and no reason is known for the remainder. That table is the source of V, J and clone size, and D and trimming were worked out from the DNA. The sample contains about 140,000 clones, more than 90% of them found a single time. The ten biggest clones cover 5% of the sample.

According to the study, the label for this sample's time point signals: baseline before first vaccination. Vaccinee samples came from UK trials COV001 and COV002, including a single-blind randomized controlled phase 2/3 trial of AZD1222 (ChAdOx1 nCoV-19) in healthy adults. For TCRbeta chain sequencing, PBMC samples were collected from trial participants at day 0 and at day 28 after the second dose. Comments on this clone: No cognate antigen has been identified for it. No base-level quality is on record; no much larger clone is a single base apart.

The CDR3 spans 14 residues, from the cysteine through the phenylalanine. The DNA shown is the 42-base CDR3, in frame from base 1. CDR1 SGHAT and CDR2 FQDESV were looked up in the germline V gene (reference sequence). V drops 5 bases and J drops 4 bases, leaving 14 bases in between. The receptor comes from an adult in good health. The specimen was peripheral blood, collected on day 0 of AZD1222 vaccination. This chain is built from TRBV11-1 and TRBJ2-5, and the D gene may be TRBD2, 5 bases matching. CDR3 protein: CASSETGSVETQYF. The DNA sequence is given as TGTGCCAGCAGCGAGACGGGGTCGGTAGAGACCCAGTACTTC.